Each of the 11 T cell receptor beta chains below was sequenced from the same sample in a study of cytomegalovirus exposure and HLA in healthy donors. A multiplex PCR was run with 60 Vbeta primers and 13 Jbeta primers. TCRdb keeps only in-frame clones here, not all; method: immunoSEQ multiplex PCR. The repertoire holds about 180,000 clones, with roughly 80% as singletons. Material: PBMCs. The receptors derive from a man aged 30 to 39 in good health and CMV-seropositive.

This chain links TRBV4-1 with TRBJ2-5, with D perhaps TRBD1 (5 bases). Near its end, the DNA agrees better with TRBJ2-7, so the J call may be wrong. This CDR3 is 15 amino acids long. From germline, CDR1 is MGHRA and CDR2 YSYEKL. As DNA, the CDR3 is TGCGCCAGCAGCCAAGTACACAGGCTCACCTACGAGCAGTACTTC. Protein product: CASSQVHRLTYEQYF.

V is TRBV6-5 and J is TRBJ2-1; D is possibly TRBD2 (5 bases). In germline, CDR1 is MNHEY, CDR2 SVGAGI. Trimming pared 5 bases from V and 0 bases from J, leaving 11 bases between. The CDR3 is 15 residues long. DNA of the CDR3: TGTGCCAGCAGTAGGACTGGCAGCTCCTACAATGAGCAGTTCTTC. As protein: CASSRTGSSYNEQFF.

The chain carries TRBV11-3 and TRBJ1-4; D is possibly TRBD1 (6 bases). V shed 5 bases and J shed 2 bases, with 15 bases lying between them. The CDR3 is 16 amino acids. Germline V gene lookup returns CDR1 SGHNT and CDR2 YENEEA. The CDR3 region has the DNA TGTGCCAGCAGCCCGCGCACAGGGTTTACTAATGAAAAACTGTTTTTT. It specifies CASSPRTGFTNEKLFF.

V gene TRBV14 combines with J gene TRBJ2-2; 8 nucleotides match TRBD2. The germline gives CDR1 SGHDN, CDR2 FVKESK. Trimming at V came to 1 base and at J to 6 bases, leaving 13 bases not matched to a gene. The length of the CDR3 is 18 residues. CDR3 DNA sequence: TGTGCCAGCAGCCAAGGGCGGGAGGAGTGGTATTCGCCCGGGGAGCTGTTTTTT. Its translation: CASSQGREEWYSPGELFF.

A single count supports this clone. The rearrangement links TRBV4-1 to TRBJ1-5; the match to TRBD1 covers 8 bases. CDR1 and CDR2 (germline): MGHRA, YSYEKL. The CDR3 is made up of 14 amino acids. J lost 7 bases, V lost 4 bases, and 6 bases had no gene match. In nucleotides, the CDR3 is TGCGCCAGCAGCCTACAGGGGGGGGTGCAGCCCCAGCATTTT. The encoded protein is CASSLQGGVQPQHF.

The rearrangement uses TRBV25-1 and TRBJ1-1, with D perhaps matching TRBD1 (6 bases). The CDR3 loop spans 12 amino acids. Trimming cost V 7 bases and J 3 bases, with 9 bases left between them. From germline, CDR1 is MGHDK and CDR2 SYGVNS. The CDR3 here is CASTGGYTEAFF. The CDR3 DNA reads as TGTGCCAGCACGGGGGGCTACACTGAAGCTTTCTTT.

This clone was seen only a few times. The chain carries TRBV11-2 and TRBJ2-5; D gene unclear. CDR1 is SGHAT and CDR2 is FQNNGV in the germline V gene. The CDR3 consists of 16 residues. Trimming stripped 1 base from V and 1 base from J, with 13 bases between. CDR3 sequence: CASSLGLGRSQETQYF. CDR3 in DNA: TGTGCCAGCAGCTTAGGTCTCGGCAGGTCCCAAGAGACCCAGTACTTC.

The CDR3 reads CASSPRAPSTAANYGYTF. The DNA for the CDR3 is TGTGCCAGCTCACCACGCGCACCTTCGACAGCTGCTAACTATGGCTACACCTTC. The chain combines TRBV18 with TRBJ1-2, with D maybe TRBD1 (5 bases). V was shortened by 1 base and J by 0 bases, with 18 bases between the two germline ends. Germline V CDR1 and CDR2: KGHSH, LQKENI. The CDR3 sequence is 18 residues long.

CDR3 DNA: TGTGCCAGCAGCTCCCCAGACAGGGTCGCTGAAAAACTGTTTTTT. Translation: CASSSPDRVAEKLFF. The rearrangement uses TRBV7-9 and TRBJ1-4; 7 bases match TRBD1. Looked up from germline, CDR1 is SEHNR and CDR2 is FQNEAQ (reference sequence). J gave up 7 bases and V 4 bases, and 9 bases lay outside the gene matches. This CDR3 has 15 amino acids.

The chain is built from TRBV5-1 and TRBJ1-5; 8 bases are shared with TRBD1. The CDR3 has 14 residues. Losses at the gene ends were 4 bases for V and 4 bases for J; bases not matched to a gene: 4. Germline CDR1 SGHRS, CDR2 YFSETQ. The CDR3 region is CASSPDRENQPQHF. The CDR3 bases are TGCGCCAGCAGCCCGGACAGGGAGAATCAGCCCCAGCATTTT.

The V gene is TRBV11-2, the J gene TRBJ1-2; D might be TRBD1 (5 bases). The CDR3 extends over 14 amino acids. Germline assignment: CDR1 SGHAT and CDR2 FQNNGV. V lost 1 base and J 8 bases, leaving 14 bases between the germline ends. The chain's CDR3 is CASSLGAGMGGYTF. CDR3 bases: TGTGCCAGCAGCTTAGGGGCAGGGATGGGCGGCTACACCTTC.